These T cell receptor beta chains were read from a single sample in a study of cytomegalovirus exposure and HLA in healthy donors. The repertoire was sequenced with immunoSEQ multiplex PCR; TCRdb's copy has only in-frame clones and lacks some. Seen here are about 170,000 clones, around 78% observed once, and the top ten hold about 13%. The sequencing sample was made of PBMCs. These receptors were collected from a woman aged 45-65 years in good health and CMV-seropositive. CDR3s include the opening cysteine and the closing phenylalanine or tryptophan. Fields, in order: CDR3 protein, CDR3 DNA, clone size, J gene, D gene, V gene. D genes are given only for firm matches. Clone size appears in some rows only: once, few, many, or a class for an expanded clone.

cdr3_aa: CASSLGGGYGYTF; cdr3_nt: TGTGCCAGCAGCTTGGGAGGGGGCTATGGCTACACCTTC; clone_size: .; j_call: TRBJ1-2; d_call: .; v_call: TRBV11-2
cdr3_aa: CASSYGGRGRNTEAFF; cdr3_nt: TGTGCCAGCAGTTACGGGGGCCGAGGACGTAACACTGAAGCTTTCTTT; clone_size: .; j_call: TRBJ1-1; d_call: .; v_call: TRBV6-6
cdr3_aa: CASSLSAGIGNTIYF; cdr3_nt: TGTGCCAGCAGCTTGAGTGCAGGGATAGGAAACACCATATATTTT; clone_size: .; j_call: TRBJ1-3; d_call: .; v_call: TRBV5-6
cdr3_aa: CASSVGLAGGQETQYF; cdr3_nt: TGTGCCAGCAGCGTAGGATTAGCGGGGGGCCAAGAGACCCAGTACTTC; clone_size: .; j_call: TRBJ2-5; d_call: TRBD2; v_call: TRBV9
cdr3_aa: CASSPGDSYTEAFF; cdr3_nt: TGTGCCAGCAGCCCGGGAGATTCATACACTGAAGCTTTCTTT; clone_size: few; j_call: TRBJ1-1; d_call: .; v_call: TRBV4-2
cdr3_aa: CAISEGGTEYNEQFF; cdr3_nt: TGTGCCATCAGTGAGGGCGGGACAGAATACAATGAGCAGTTCTTC; clone_size: .; j_call: TRBJ2-1; d_call: .; v_call: TRBV10-3
cdr3_aa: CASSLGVLRDRETQYF; cdr3_nt: TGTGCCAGCAGCTTGGGCGTGTTAAGAGACAGAGAGACCCAGTACTTC; clone_size: .; j_call: TRBJ2-5; d_call: .; v_call: TRBV5-5
cdr3_aa: CAWTSGGLGAKNIQYF; cdr3_nt: TGTGCCTGGACTAGCGGGGGACTTGGGGCCAAAAACATTCAGTACTTC; clone_size: .; j_call: TRBJ2-4; d_call: TRBD2; v_call: TRBV30
cdr3_aa: CASSLRGDNYEQYF; cdr3_nt: TGTGCCAGCAGCTTGCGGGGAGACAACTACGAGCAGTACTTC; clone_size: .; j_call: TRBJ2-7; d_call: .; v_call: TRBV11-3
cdr3_aa: CASSPRVAGDTGELFF; cdr3_nt: TGTGCCAGCTCACCACGGGTAGCGGGGGACACCGGGGAGCTGTTTTTT; clone_size: .; j_call: TRBJ2-2; d_call: TRBD2; v_call: TRBV18